Shown below are 9 T cell receptor beta chains from a single sample sequenced in a study of blood T cell repertoires in COVID-19. Assay used: immunoSEQ multiplex PCR; TCRdb lists only in-frame clones, some missing. The table shows 130,000 to 150,000 clones, with 85% to 90% occurring only once. Sequencing used peripheral blood. The source of these receptors is a woman aged 55 to 70 with active COVID-19.

The chain recombines TRBV10-3 with TRBJ1-2; 7 bases line up with TRBD1. The CDR3 consists of 15 residues. The germline V gene has CDR1 ENHRY and CDR2 SYGVKD. The ends lost 0 bases at V and 4 bases at J; junction bases unmatched: 5. The CDR3 nucleotides read TGTGCCATCAGTGAGTCGACAGGGTCGGGCTATGGCTACACCTTC. Protein sequence: CAISESTGSGYGYTF.

The chain has TRBV23-1 and TRBJ1-2; D call uncertain. TRBV23-1 is an ORF, with its function uncertain. V was clipped by 4 bases and J by 0 bases, with 9 bases between them. The CDR3 consists of 14 residues. The CDR3 protein is CASSLTDANYGYTF. The CDR3 nucleotides are TGCGCCAGCAGTCTTACTGATGCTAACTATGGCTACACCTTC.

The CDR3 region is CASSLQLAQTQYF. CDR3 coding DNA: TGCGCCAGCAGCTTGCAACTAGCGCAGACCCAGTACTTC. The rearrangement links TRBV5-1 to TRBJ2-5, with 7 bases fitting TRBD2. This CDR3 has 13 amino acids. Germline CDR1 is SGHRS and CDR2 is YFSETQ. With 1 base clipped from V and 6 bases from J, the junction kept 3 bases outside the gene matches.

The J gene is TRBJ2-1, the V gene TRBV11-1, with 9 positions matching TRBD1. Germline V gene sequence: CDR1 SGHAT, CDR2 FQDESV (reference sequence). This CDR3 comprises 14 residues. The V and J ends lost 5 bases and 6 bases, in that order; junction bases with no gene match: 5. The CDR3 spells CASSMDRGLNEQFF. CDR3 nucleotide sequence: TGTGCCAGCAGCATGGACAGGGGCCTCAATGAGCAGTTCTTC.

The chain joins TRBV28 to TRBJ1-2; D gene unclear. Trimming shortened V by 7 bases and J by 3 bases, and 9 bases separated the two germline ends. There are 12 residues in the CDR3. Per the germline V gene, CDR1 is MDHEN and CDR2 is SYDVKM. CDR3 coding DNA: TGTGCCAGCACTACGAAGCACTATGGCTACACCTTC. The encoded protein is CASTTKHYGYTF.

V gene TRBV27 combines with J gene TRBJ1-6; 8 bases map to TRBD1. V trimming: 3 bases; J trimming: 7 bases; junction bases outside the gene matches: 2. This CDR3 region has 14 residues. The germline gives CDR1 MNHEY, CDR2 SMNVEV (reference sequence). CDR3 sequence: CASSFGQGNSPLHF. The DNA for the CDR3 is TGTGCCAGCAGTTTCGGACAGGGCAATTCACCCCTCCACTTT.

This sequence joins TRBV29-1 and TRBJ1-2; D is possibly TRBD1 (5 bases). Germline V gene data show CDR1 as SQVTM and CDR2 as ANQGSEA. Trimming stripped 6 bases from V and 5 bases from J, with 19 bases between. The CDR3 loop spans 14 amino acids. The CDR3 DNA follows: TGCAGCGTCGATCACAGGAATTTGCTTTATGGCTACACCTTC. Translated: CSVDHRNLLYGYTF.

J is TRBJ1-1 and V is TRBV20-1; no clear D. With 4 bases removed from V and 8 bases from J, the gap between germline ends came to 11 bases. Looked up from germline, CDR1 is DFQATT and CDR2 is SNEGSKA (reference sequence). CDR3 size: 11 residues. This chain's CDR3 is CSAKDQIEAFF. The CDR3 coding sequence is TGCAGTGCTAAAGACCAGATAGAAGCTTTCTTT.

The V gene is TRBV2, the J gene TRBJ2-1; D possibly corresponds to TRBD2 (7 bases). Germline V lookup: CDR1 SNHLY, CDR2 FYNNEI. The CDR3 has 16 amino acids. V dropped 4 bases and J dropped 6 bases, with 19 bases sitting between them. This CDR3 is CASSVSRGRGPNEQFF. The CDR3 bases are TGTGCCAGCAGTGTATCAAGGGGGAGGGGCCCCAATGAGCAGTTCTTC. Filled out from reference TRBV2 and TRBJ2-1, the complete variable domain reads EPEVTQTPSHQVTQMGQEVILRCVPISNHLYFYWYRQILGQKVEFLVSFYNNEISEKSEIFDDQFSVERPDGSNFTLKIRSTKLEDSAMYFCASSVSRGRGPNEQFFGPGTRLTVL.